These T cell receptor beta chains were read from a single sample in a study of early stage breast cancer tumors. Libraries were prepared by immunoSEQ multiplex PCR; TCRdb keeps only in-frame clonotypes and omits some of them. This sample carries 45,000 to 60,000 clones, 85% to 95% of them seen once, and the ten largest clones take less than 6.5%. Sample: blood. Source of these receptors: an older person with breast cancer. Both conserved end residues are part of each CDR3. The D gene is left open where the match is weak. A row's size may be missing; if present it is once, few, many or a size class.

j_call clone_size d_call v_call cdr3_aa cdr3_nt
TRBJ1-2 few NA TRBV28 CASSRLWETGGYTF TGTGCCAGCAGTCGACTCTGGGAGACGGGAGGCTACACCTTC
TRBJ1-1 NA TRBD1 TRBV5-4 CASSSKTGDTEAFF TGTGCCAGCAGCAGTAAGACAGGGGACACTGAAGCTTTCTTT
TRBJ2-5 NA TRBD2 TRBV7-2 CASSLGFGGGFRETQYF TGTGCCAGCAGCTTAGGCTTCGGGGGGGGCTTTAGAGAGACCCAGTACTTC
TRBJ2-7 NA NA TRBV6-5 CASSRGRGTGYEQYF TGTGCCAGCAGTAGGGGTCGGGGGACGGGCTACGAGCAGTACTTC
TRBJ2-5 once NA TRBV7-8 CASSLEAGARGETQYF TGTGCCAGCAGCTTAGAGGCAGGGGCTAGGGGAGAGACCCAGTACTTC
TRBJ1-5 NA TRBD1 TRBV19 CASSIAQGYNQPQHF TGTGCCAGTAGTATAGCACAGGGGTACAATCAGCCCCAGCATTTT
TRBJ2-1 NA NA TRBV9 CASSDPVARENEQFF TGTGCCAGCAGCGACCCCGTAGCGAGGGAAAATGAGCAGTTCTTC
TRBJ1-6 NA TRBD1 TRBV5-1 CASSLAGGSPLHF TGCGCCAGCAGCTTGGCAGGGGGCTCACCCCTCCACTTT
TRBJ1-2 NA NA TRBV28 CASSRDIYGYTF TGTGCCAGCAGTAGGGACATCTATGGCTACACCTTC
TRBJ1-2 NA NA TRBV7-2 CASRDSGNGYTF TGTGCCAGCAGGGACAGTGGGAATGGCTACACCTTC
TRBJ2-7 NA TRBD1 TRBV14 CASSPRGLAREQYF TGTGCCAGCAGCCCGAGGGGGCTCGCGCGAGAGCAGTACTTC
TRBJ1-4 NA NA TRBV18 CASSPDTGLGEKLFF TGTGCCAGCTCACCAGATACAGGGCTGGGTGAAAAACTGTTTTTT
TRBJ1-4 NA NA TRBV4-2 CASRHGEARTTNEKLFF TGTGCCAGCAGACACGGGGAGGCGCGGACAACTAATGAAAAACTGTTTTTT
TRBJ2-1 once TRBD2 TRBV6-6 CASSRTSGSWYEQFF TGTGCCAGCAGCCGAACTAGCGGGAGTTGGTATGAGCAGTTCTTC
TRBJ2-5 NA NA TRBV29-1 CSVEPDSQETQYF TGCAGCGTTGAGCCCGACAGTCAAGAGACCCAGTACTTC
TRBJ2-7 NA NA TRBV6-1 CASSEWGSPYEQYF TGTGCCAGCAGTGAATGGGGCAGTCCCTACGAGCAGTACTTC
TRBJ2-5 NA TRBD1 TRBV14 CASSQRDRETQYF TGTGCCAGCAGCCAAAGGGACAGAGAGACCCAGTACTTC
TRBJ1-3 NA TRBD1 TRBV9 CASSPRQGLSGNTIYF TGTGCCAGCAGCCCCAGACAGGGTCTCTCTGGAAACACCATATATTTT
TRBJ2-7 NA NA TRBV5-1 CASRTAGASSYEQYF TGCGCCAGCAGGACTGCGGGGGCGAGCTCCTACGAGCAGTACTTC
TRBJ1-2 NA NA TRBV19 CASSPEKNYGYTF TGTGCCAGTAGTCCCGAGAAAAACTATGGCTACACCTTC
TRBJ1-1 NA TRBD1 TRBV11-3 CASIRDRGACDLNTEAFF TGTGCCAGCATCCGGGACAGGGGCGCATGTGACCTGAACACTGAAGCTTTCTTT
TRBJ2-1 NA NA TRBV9 CASSVGVDNEQFF TGTGCCAGCAGCGTAGGAGTGGACAATGAGCAGTTCTTC
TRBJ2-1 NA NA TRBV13 CASSFRREQFF TGTGCCAGCAGCTTTAGGAGGGAGCAGTTCTTC
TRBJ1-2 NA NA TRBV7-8 CASSLDLIANYGYTF TGTGCCAGCAGCTTAGATCTTATAGCTAACTATGGCTACACCTTC
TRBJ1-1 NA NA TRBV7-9 CASSFTGNTEAFF TGTGCCAGCAGCTTCACGGGGAACACTGAAGCTTTCTTT